The present T cell receptor (beta chain) was sequenced within a study of tumor-infiltrating lymphocytes in glioblastoma multiforme. Study-wide results and caveats: Only one glioblastoma patient had TCR and mutation analysis.

V was pared by 7 bases and J by 5 bases, with 4 bases of the junction left unmatched. CDR1 is WNHNN and CDR2 is SYGVQD in the germline V gene (reference sequence). This CDR3 has 13 amino acids. Multiple V-beta primers and a C-beta primer amplified TCRB from RNA. In TCRdb, the multiplex PCR reads were re-called with MiXCR into one record per CDR3 protein. The data show 10,000 to 15,000 distinct CDR3 sequences, with 60% to 75% seen just once and roughly 34% held by the top ten. This clonotype was counted once. Its cognate antigen is unknown. The material sequenced was brain tumor tissue. The clonotype originates from a male donor with glioblastoma. The rearrangement uses TRBV10-1 and TRBJ1-1; 10 nucleotides agree with TRBD1. CDR3 coding DNA: TGCGCCAGCATAAGGACAGGGGGAACTGAAGCTTTCTTT. The encoded protein is CASIRTGGTEAFF.